This paragraph covers one TCR beta chain sequence. What antigen it recognizes has not been identified. Base qualities were left out, and no much larger clone turns up one base away. V is clipped by 4 bases and J by 6 bases, and the sequence between their germline boundaries is 15 bases long. Including cysteine and phenylalanine, the CDR3 has 15 amino acids. Kept here is only the CDR3 DNA, which spans 45 bases and is read in frame from base 1. The germline V gene supplies CDR1 SGHTA and CDR2 FQGNSA. Receptors were amplified or captured by the immunoSEQ multiplex PCR assay. Deep sequencing of rearranged TCR beta loci, alongside multiparametric flow cytometry, was used to profile T cell repertoires. Imported from immuneACCESS, the table was reduced by TCRdb to in-frame sequences with V and J called. These copies leave out some clones; in studies compared against another copy, an unresolved V gene accounts for under half, and the cause of the remainder is not known. Here the sample has 67,000 or so clones; about 89% occur a single time. Together, the top ten hold about a tenth of the sample.

These data belong to a study of lymphopenia after photon versus proton radiotherapy (dated by TCRdb to about 2019). Background for the entire study: In patients with gastrointestinal tumors who developed high-grade lymphopenia, the study compared the immunological effects of photon radiation therapy with those of proton radiation therapy. The study aimed to characterize how the two radiation modalities differ in their impact on the immune system. The cohort included 15 to 20 patients with gastrointestinal tumors who developed lymphopenia after receiving either photon or proton therapy.

The study at large found these results: During treatment, patients who received proton therapy stayed relatively stable, whereas patients who received photon therapy lost naive T cells and TCR diversity and gained effector/memory populations. The authors looked at the survival association only in patients who died, and they framed better survival with proton therapy as a possibility rather than a demonstrated result. After the lymphocyte count nadir, repertoires from photon-treated patients showed oligoclonal expansion, particularly of CD8+ Temra cells, and this expansion drove the decline in diversity. Across the cohort, among patients who died, a greater drop in TCR diversity after the nadir was inversely correlated with overall survival time.

Here the chain combines TRBV7-2 and TRBJ1-4, with the D gene not confidently named. The sequenced sample was peripheral blood, obtained from a patient treated with proton-based radiotherapy. This receptor was identified in a man older than 75 with esophageal cancer. Here the CDR3 is given as CASSSPGYVDEKLFF. The DNA is TGTGCCAGCAGCTCCCCGGGTTACGTGGATGAAAAACTGTTTTTT.